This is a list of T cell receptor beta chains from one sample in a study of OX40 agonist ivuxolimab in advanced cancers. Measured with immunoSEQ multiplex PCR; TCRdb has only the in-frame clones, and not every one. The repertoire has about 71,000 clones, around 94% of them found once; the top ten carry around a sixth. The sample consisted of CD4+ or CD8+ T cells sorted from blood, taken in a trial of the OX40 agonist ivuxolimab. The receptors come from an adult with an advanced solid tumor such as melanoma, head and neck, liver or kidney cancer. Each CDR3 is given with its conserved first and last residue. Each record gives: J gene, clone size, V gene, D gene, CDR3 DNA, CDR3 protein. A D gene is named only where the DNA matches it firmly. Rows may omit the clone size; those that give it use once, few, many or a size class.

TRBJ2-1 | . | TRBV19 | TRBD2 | TGTGCCAGTAGTATTAACGGGAGGGCTTACAATGAGCAGTTCTTC | CASSINGRAYNEQFF
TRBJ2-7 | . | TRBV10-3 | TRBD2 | TGTGCCATCAGTCCACTAGGGACTAGCGGCCCCTACGAGCAGTACTTC | CAISPLGTSGPYEQYF
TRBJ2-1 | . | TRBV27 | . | TGTGCCAGCAGTCTACGTAGCGGAGCGAGCTCCTACAATGAGCAGTTCTTC | CASSLRSGASSYNEQFF
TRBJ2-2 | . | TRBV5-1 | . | TGCGCCACCCAGGAGGGGGTCCCGAACACCGGGGAGCTGTTTTTT | CATQEGVPNTGELFF
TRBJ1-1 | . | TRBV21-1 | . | TGTGCCAGCAGCAAAGGTCGGACAGCGGGTGAAGCTTTCTTT | CASSKGRTAGEAFF
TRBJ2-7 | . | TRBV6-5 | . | TGTGCCAGCAGTCCCGGGACCGGTCTCTACGAGCAGTACTTC | CASSPGTGLYEQYF
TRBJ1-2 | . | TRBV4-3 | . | TGCGCCAGCAGCCAAGAAGGTGCGGTGGTCTATGGCTACACCTTC | CASSQEGAVVYGYTF
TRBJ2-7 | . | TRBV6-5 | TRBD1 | TGTGCCAGCAGTCTCCGGGACAGGGGTGAGCAGTACTTC | CASSLRDRGEQYF
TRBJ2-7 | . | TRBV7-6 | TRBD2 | TGTGCCAGCAGCTTAGTCGGGGCTAGCGGGGGGTTTGTGTACGAGCAGTACTTC | CASSLVGASGGFVYEQYF
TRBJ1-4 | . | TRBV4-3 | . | TGCGCCAGCAGCCAAGATCCCGGGGATAATGAAAAACTGTTTTTT | CASSQDPGDNEKLFF
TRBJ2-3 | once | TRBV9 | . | TGTGCCAGCAGCGCCCAACCTGCGTCAGATACGCAGTATTTT | CASSAQPASDTQYF
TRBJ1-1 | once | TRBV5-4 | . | TGTGCCAGCAGCCCACCTGGGGGAAATGAAGCTTTCTTT | CASSPPGGNEAFF
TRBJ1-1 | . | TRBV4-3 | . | TGCGCCAGCAGCCAAGACGAATCGGGAAACACTGAAGCTTTCTTT | CASSQDESGNTEAFF
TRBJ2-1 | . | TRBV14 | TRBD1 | TGTGCCAGCAGTCTCACAGGGGGACGGTACAATGAGCAGTTCTTC | CASSLTGGRYNEQFF
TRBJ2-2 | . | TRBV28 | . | TGTGCCAGCAGCCAAAATCCCGGGGAGCTGTTTTTT | CASSQNPGELFF
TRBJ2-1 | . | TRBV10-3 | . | TGTGCCATCACGGGGGACTCCTACAATGAGCAGTTCTTC | CAITGDSYNEQFF
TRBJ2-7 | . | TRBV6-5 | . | TGTGCCAGCAGTTACTCGATGGGAGGCTACGAGCAGTACTTC | CASSYSMGGYEQYF
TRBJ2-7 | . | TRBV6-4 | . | TGTGCCAGCAGTGACTGGGAACTAGCCACGCCTCACGAGCAGTACTTC | CASSDWELATPHEQYF
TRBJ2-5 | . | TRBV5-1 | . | TGCGCCAGCAGCTCCGGCCCCGGACGGGGAGAGACCCAGTACTTC | CASSSGPGRGETQYF
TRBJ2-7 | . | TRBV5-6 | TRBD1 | TGTGCCAGCACCTCGGGGACAGGAGATTACGAGCAGTACTTC | CASTSGTGDYEQYF
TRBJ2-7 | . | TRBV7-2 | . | TGTGCCAGCAGCTTAGGGGCAGGGTCTGGCTACGAGCAGTACTTC | CASSLGAGSGYEQYF
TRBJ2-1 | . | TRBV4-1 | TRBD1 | TGCGCCAGCAGCCAATACCCCACAGGGGATGTCTACAATGAGCAGTTCTTC | CASSQYPTGDVYNEQFF
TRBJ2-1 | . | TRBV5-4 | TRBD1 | TGTGCCAGCAGCCGAGAGGGACAGGGTTTCTTCTTC | CASSREGQGFFF
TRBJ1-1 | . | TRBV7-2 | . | TGTGCCAGCAGCTTTGAGGCCCTGAACACTGAAGCTTTCTTT | CASSFEALNTEAFF
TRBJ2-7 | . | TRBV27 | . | TGTGCCACCGCCCCAAGGGGGACGAGCTCCTACGAGCAGTACTTC | CATAPRGTSSYEQYF
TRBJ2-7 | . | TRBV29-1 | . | TGCAGCGTTGAACAGCAGGAACCTTACGAGCAGTACTTC | CSVEQQEPYEQYF
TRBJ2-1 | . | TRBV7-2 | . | TGTGCCAGCAGCTATCTAGCGATAACCTACAATGAGCAGTTCTTC | CASSYLAITYNEQFF
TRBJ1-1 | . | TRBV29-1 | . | TGCAGCGTCCCGGCCCCGTTGGAAGCTTTCTTT | CSVPAPLEAFF
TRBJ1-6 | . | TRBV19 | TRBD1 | TGTGCCAGTAAGGGGTCCGGGACAGGGGAGTCACCCCTCCACTTT | CASKGSGTGESPLHF
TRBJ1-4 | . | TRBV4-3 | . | TGCGCCAGCAGCCCGCCACATTGGGACGCTCCGAATAATGAAAAACTGTTTTTT | CASSPPHWDAPNNEKLFF
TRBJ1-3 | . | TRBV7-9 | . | TGTGCCAGCAGCTGGCCCCCGTCATCTCATTTT | CASSWPPSSHF
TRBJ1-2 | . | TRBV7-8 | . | TGTGCCAGCAGCTTAGAACGGTTCATAGACAGCCCCAAGGGCGTTAACTATGGCTACACCTTC | CASSLERFIDSPKGVNYGYTF
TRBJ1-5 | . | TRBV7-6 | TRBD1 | TGTGCCAGTACCCCAGGGGGAAATCAGCCCCAGCATTTT | CASTPGGNQPQHF
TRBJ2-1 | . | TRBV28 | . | TGTGCCAGCAGTTCGCCCCCGGGACTCAATGAGCAGTTCTTC | CASSSPPGLNEQFF
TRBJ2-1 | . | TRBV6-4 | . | TGTGCCAGCAGTGAGGTTGGAGGTGGGGGGGAGCAGTTCTTC | CASSEVGGGGEQFF
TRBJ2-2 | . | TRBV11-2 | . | TGTGCCAGCAGGTCTCTAGGGGGGGCGAACACCGGGGAGCTGTTTTTT | CASRSLGGANTGELFF
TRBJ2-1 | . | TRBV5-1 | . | TGCGCCAGCAGCTTCTCGGGATATTACAATGAGCAGTTCTTC | CASSFSGYYNEQFF
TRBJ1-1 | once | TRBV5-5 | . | TGTGCCAGCAGCTTGACTTTGAACACTGAAGCTTTCTTT | CASSLTLNTEAFF
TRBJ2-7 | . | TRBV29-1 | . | TGCAGCGTTGAGTGGACAGATAGCTCCTACGAGCAGTACTTC | CSVEWTDSSYEQYF
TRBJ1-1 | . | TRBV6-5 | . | TGTGCCAGCAGTTACTCCTCGGGCGCCGACACTGAAGCTTTCTTT | CASSYSSGADTEAFF
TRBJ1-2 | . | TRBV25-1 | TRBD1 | TGTGCCAGCAGTAATCCGAGGGACAGGGGGAACTATGGCTACACCTTC | CASSNPRDRGNYGYTF